The source of this T cell receptor beta chain is a study of post-analysis software for immune sequencing data (dated by TCRdb to the mid-2010s). For the wider study: Relapsing-remitting, secondary progressive and progressive-relapsing multiple sclerosis were recorded as disease courses, and subtype annotation was lacking for some patients. The multiple sclerosis patient repertoires were compared with ten to eleven previously published healthy control repertoires from donors aged about 6 to 25 years. A subset of samples was prepared in parallel using single-end sample barcoding, then pooled and co-amplified after Illumina adapter ligation.

Findings and caveats that apply to the study as a whole: The control group was slightly older than the multiple sclerosis patient group. Significantly higher frequencies in patients than in controls were found for five or six TRBV segments, including TRBV5-6, TRBV5-1 and TRBV20-1. Direct clustering with F measure revealed strong co-clustering of samples prepared in the same batch, which led to a batch-effect correction. Compared with controls, multiple sclerosis patients had significantly lower normalized Chao1 diversity, a finding suggesting substantial peripheral T-cell clonal expansion.

To demonstrate the VDJtools post-analysis software, the study profiled TCR beta repertoires from the peripheral blood of about a dozen young patients with multiple sclerosis. The patients with multiple sclerosis were children and adolescents between 6 and 15 years of age. This clonotype was counted only a few times. No antigen is known for it. No clone much larger than this one lies a single base away; base qualities are absent. CDR1 DFQATT and CDR2 SNEGSKA were looked up in the germline V gene (reference sequence). V loses 0 bases of germline sequence and J loses 3 bases, and the interval between the two ends is 12 bases. The CDR3 sequence holds 14 residues, the cysteine and phenylalanine included. CDR3 DNA is the only sequence kept; it has 42 bases, read in frame from the first base. Receptor amplification or capture employed PCR. This sample was sequenced with an Illumina HiSeq 2500. To reduce PCR and sequencing biases, unique molecular identifiers were built into the TCR beta cDNA libraries. Every 1 to 10 million input T cells yielded approximately 500,000 cDNA molecules, meaning each molecule approximated one T cell. The same protocol used for the earlier healthy control dataset was applied to prepare and sequence the patient libraries. Samples belonging to the same batch were prepared together, multiplexed and sequenced on a shared HiSeq lane. The study's own analysis went as follows. MIGEC was used to process the raw barcoded reads, and molecular identifier groups with only a single read were discarded before consensus assembly and CDR3 extraction. VDJtools was used for post-analysis of the clonotype tables, and diversity was normalized by down-sampling every dataset to the size of the smallest sample. Repertoire overlap clustering matched CDR3 amino acid but not nucleotide sequences to correct batch-related cross-sample contamination. The public reads were reprocessed in TCRdb via fastp at Q25 and MiXCR, keeping in-frame beta chains. Duplicate CDR3 protein sequences are folded into a single record with the most common DNA and genes. It is TCRdb's table, rather than the study itself, that gives the V and J calls and clone size. The sample table records 750,000 to 950,000 distinct CDR3 sequences; about 45% of these occur just once. The ten largest make up around 4.7% of the sample.

Sequencing was performed on blood. The sequence joins TRBV20-1 to TRBJ2-7, with no D gene named confidently. The sequence was obtained from a girl aged 10-17 years with multiple sclerosis. The encoded CDR3 is CSARDWAVSYEQYF. The nucleotide sequence reads as follows: TGCAGTGCTAGAGATTGGGCGGTGAGCTACGAGCAGTACTTC.